This is a list of T cell receptor beta chains from one sample in a study of blood T cells in healthy people across ages. TCRdb reprocessed the 5' RACE reads via MiXCR and lists one record per CDR3 protein. Of hundreds of thousands of distinct CDR3 sequences listed, around two fifths are singletons. The source material was blood. Receptors were obtained from a man older than 75 in good health. CDR3s leave out the opening cysteine and the closing phenylalanine or tryptophan. The order of the fields is J gene, V gene, CDR3 length, clone size, CDR3 protein. Clone size, where shown, is once, few, many, or a class for clones that have expanded.

>TRBJ2-3|TRBV6-2/TRBV6-3|11|-
ASSYGTPCTQY
>TRBJ2-5|TRBV12-3/TRBV12-4|12|few
ASSEGPSQETQY
>TRBJ2-5|TRBV5-1|13|few
ASSPRGGTQETQY
>TRBJ2-3|TRBV12-3/TRBV12-4|13|-
ASSQEWLSTDTQY
>TRBJ2-3|TRBV28|13|-
TSSFGSQVRDTQY
>TRBJ2-2|TRBV9|13|few
ASTMDRSNTGELF
>TRBJ2-7|TRBV12-3/TRBV12-4|13|-
ASTLEGTGAYEQY
>TRBJ2-5|TRBV6-5|14|few
ASSPRLPLGGETQY
>TRBJ2-1|TRBV4-3|12|-
ASSQDRPSNEQF
>TRBJ2-1|TRBV6-5|10|-
ASLGENNEQF
>TRBJ1-4|TRBV7-9|14|-
ASSLGDRNIREKLF
>TRBJ1-5|TRBV6-2/TRBV6-3|11|-
ASGRGGSQPQH
>TRBJ1-5|TRBV7-9|12|-
ASSLQGANQPQH
>TRBJ1-1|TRBV20-1|10|-
SAPASSGEAF
>TRBJ1-1|TRBV7-2|13|-
ASSPLRWQNTEAF
>TRBJ1-6|TRBV3-1|14|few
ASSPTVNSYNSPLH
>TRBJ1-4|TRBV6-1|12|-
ASSGETDNEKLF
>-|TRBV15|15|-
ATSRDPGGSSYNEQY
>TRBJ1-2|TRBV7-2|12|many
ASSLGQLSYGYT
>TRBJ2-3|TRBV12-3/TRBV12-4|11|-
ATERVGADTQY
>TRBJ2-7|TRBV20-1|15|few
SARVFGGGGVSYEQY
>TRBJ1-5|TRBV12-3/TRBV12-4|12|-
ASSFSAINQPQH
>TRBJ2-1|TRBV20-1|15|-
SARNSGGPSSYNEQF
>TRBJ1-4|TRBV2|13|-
ASSEGGTGREKLF
>TRBJ1-4|TRBV7-2|10|-
ASSWTEEKLF
>TRBJ2-7|TRBV15|12|-
ATSLIRGQNEQY
>TRBJ2-5|TRBV5-1|13|few
ASSLAWRQKETQY
>TRBJ2-2|TRBV20-1|10|few
SAREGTGELF
>TRBJ1-1|TRBV4-3|16|-
ASSRIAAGRGWETEAF
>TRBJ1-2|TRBV12-3/TRBV12-4|12|-
ASSLLRGDYGYT
>TRBJ1-2|TRBV24-1|11|-
ATSEGPLSDYT
>TRBJ1-6|TRBV7-2|13|few
ASSLVADYNSPLH
>TRBJ2-5|TRBV20-1|14|-
SARSFSGTFGGERY
>TRBJ2-1|TRBV4-3|14|few
ASSQDHGGLYNEQF
>TRBJ2-2|TRBV12-3/TRBV12-4|15|few
ASSFFAGQGATGELF
>TRBJ1-3|TRBV9|14|-
ASSAQPSGPGNTIY
>-|TRBV24-1|13|few
ATSDADSPLSEQY
>TRBJ2-2|TRBV6-2/TRBV6-3|12|few
ASSYPKNTGELF
>TRBJ2-5|TRBV7-9|12|few
ASSFWARFQTQY